A selection of T cell receptor beta chains follows, all from one sample in a study of regulatory T cells in long-lasting Graves disease. In TCRdb, the multiplex PCR reads were re-called with MiXCR into one record per CDR3 protein. The sample comprises roughly 560,000 distinct CDR3 sequences, around 11% of which are singletons, and over 7% rests with the top ten. The sample was also linked to a second study, of T cells in Graves' hyperthyroidism and ophthalmopathy.

The specimen comprised peripheral blood mononuclear cells (PBMCs), sampled at new diagnosis, from a patient treated with antithyroid drugs. The receptors derive from a woman under 40 with Graves disease. Each CDR3 is given with its conserved first and last residue. D genes are given only for firm matches. Clone sizes are given selectively: once, few, many, or a class where the clone is expanded.

size	V	J	D	DNA	CDR3
many	TRBV30	TRBJ1-2	TRBD1	TGTGCCTGGAGCCGGGACAGGGGGCCGGACTATGGCTACACCTTC	CAWSRDRGPDYGYTF
many	TRBV6-2/TRBV6-3	TRBJ2-5	TRBD2	TGTGCCAGCAGTGATATTAGCGGGATAAGCTGGGAAGAGACCCAGTACTTC	CASSDISGISWEETQYF
many	TRBV27	TRBJ2-3	TRBD2	TGTGCCAGCAGTTCCCTCGGGGCTAGCGGTCTCACAGATACGCAGTATTTT	CASSSLGASGLTDTQYF
NA	TRBV5-4	TRBJ2-3	TRBD2	TGTGCCAGCAGCCATAGCGGGACTAACACAGATACGCAGTATTTT	CASSHSGTNTDTQYF
many	TRBV18	TRBJ2-5	NA	TGTGCCAGCTCACCAGGTGTTGAGGAGACCCAGTACTTC	CASSPGVEETQYF
many	TRBV2	TRBJ1-2	NA	TGTGCCAGCAGTGAAAGATTGGGAGATAGTGGCTACACCTTC	CASSERLGDSGYTF
many	TRBV7-8	TRBJ2-3	TRBD2	TGTGCCAGCAGCTCAAAAAACAAGGGACTAGCGGCCTCAGATACGCAGTATTTT	CASSSKNKGLAASDTQYF
few	TRBV20-1	TRBJ2-5	TRBD2	TGCAGTGCAGTGGACGGGGCGGGAGATGGGGAGACCCAGTACTTC	CSAVDGAGDGETQYF
few	TRBV12-3/TRBV12-4	TRBJ1-1	NA	TGTGCCAGCAATACACCAACCGGGGCCCTGGAAGCTTTCTTT	CASNTPTGALEAFF
few	TRBV6-5	TRBJ1-2	NA	TGTGCCAGCAGTTACTCGAACATTGTCAGGCCGGATGGCTACACCTTC	CASSYSNIVRPDGYTF
many	TRBV19	TRBJ1-5	NA	TGTGCCAGTAGCGAACAGGGAGGGGGTCAGCCCCAGCATTTT	CASSEQGGGQPQHF
few	TRBV27	TRBJ1-4	NA	TGTGCCAGCAGTTCAGGACAGTTCGCGATTCCAACTAATGAAAAACTGTTTTTT	CASSSGQFAIPTNEKLFF
many	TRBV6-2/TRBV6-3	TRBJ2-1	NA	TGTGCCAGCAGTCGTCCGACTGCTTCCCTTTACAATGAGCAGTTCTTC	CASSRPTASLYNEQFF
many	TRBV12-3/TRBV12-4	TRBJ2-2	TRBD2	TGTGCCAGCAGTTTCTTCGGCGGGAGGTATACCGGGGAGCTGTTTTTT	CASSFFGGRYTGELFF
few	TRBV19	TRBJ2-4	TRBD1	TGTGCCAGTAGTATAGGACAGGGGATAAACATTCAGTACTTC	CASSIGQGINIQYF
many	TRBV27	TRBJ1-6	TRBD1	TGTGCCAGCAGTTCGGGACAGATCGGGGACTCACCCCTCCACTTT	CASSSGQIGDSPLHF
many	TRBV12-3/TRBV12-4	TRBJ1-3	TRBD1	TGTGCCAGCAGTTTGAGACAGGGCGGTGGAAACACCATATATTTT	CASSLRQGGGNTIYF
many	TRBV28	TRBJ2-1	NA	TGTGCCAGCGGGGTATCCTACAATGAGCAGTTCTTC	CASGVSYNEQFF
once	TRBV5-1	TRBJ2-2	NA	TGCGCCAGCAGCCCGTACAGGGAAACCGGGGAGCTGTTTTTT	CASSPYRETGELFF
many	TRBV2	TRBJ2-7	NA	TGTGCCAGCATCCCCAGGACATCTTACTACGAGCAGTACTTC	CASIPRTSYYEQYF
NA	TRBV6-2/TRBV6-3	TRBJ2-7	NA	TGTGCCAGTTCCCTAGGGGGGCCGAGCTACGAGCAGTACTTC	CASSLGGPSYEQYF
many	TRBV6-5	TRBJ2-3	NA	TGTGCCAGCAGTTACTCGTGGGCAGGGAGGGATACGCAGTATTTT	CASSYSWAGRDTQYF
few	TRBV10-2	TRBJ1-2	NA	TGCGCCAGCAGTGAGTCTTTCTTCTCTGGGACACTATATGGCTACACCTTC	CASSESFFSGTLYGYTF
few	TRBV6-2/TRBV6-3	TRBJ1-2	NA	TGTGCCAGCAGTCTAGGCCCTGGGGGCGGCTACACCTTC	CASSLGPGGGYTF
few	TRBV5-1	TRBJ2-5	TRBD1	TGCGCCAGCAGCCCTAGGACAGGGGCGCCATGGGACCAGTACTTC	CASSPRTGAPWDQYF
few	TRBV29-1	TRBJ1-1	NA	TGCAGCGTTGATCGGGGGCAATTTTCTGAAGCTTTCTTT	CSVDRGQFSEAFF
few	TRBV4-1	TRBJ2-2	NA	TGCGCCAGCAGCCGAAGCTTTGACGGGGAGCTGTTTTTT	CASSRSFDGELFF
many	TRBV5-1	TRBJ1-6	NA	TGCGCCAGCAGCACCGGACCCCGGCGGAATTCACCCCTCCACTTT	CASSTGPRRNSPLHF
many	TRBV29-1	TRBJ1-1	TRBD1	TGCAGCGTTGAAGACCTATTCTACAGGGGGCGCTATTCTGAAGCTTTCTTT	CSVEDLFYRGRYSEAFF
NA	TRBV6-2/TRBV6-3	TRBJ2-4	TRBD1	TGTGCCAGCAAAGGGACAGGGATCTCCAAAAACATTCAGTACTTC	CASKGTGISKNIQYF
many	TRBV20-1	TRBJ2-1	NA	TGCAGTGCTAGCCTGAGACGAGATGAGCAGTTCTTC	CSASLRRDEQFF
few	TRBV20-1	TRBJ1-1	NA	TGCAGTGCTAGAGGGGGGGGGGTTACTGAAGCTTTCTTT	CSARGGGVTEAFF
many	TRBV27	TRBJ2-7	NA	TGTGCCAGCAGTCGAAACAGGGTCGAGCAGTACTTC	CASSRNRVEQYF
many	TRBV3-1	TRBJ1-2	NA	TGTGCCAGCAGCAGACGAGGGGGGGAGATCTATGGCTACACCTTC	CASSRRGGEIYGYTF
NA	TRBV7-8	TRBJ2-4	TRBD2	TGTGCCAGCAGCTTAGCCGGACTAGCGGAACTAGCCAAAAACATTCAGTACTTC	CASSLAGLAELAKNIQYF
many	TRBV19	TRBJ1-1	NA	TGTGCCAGTAGTATATCGGGACATATGAACACTGAAGCTTTCTTT	CASSISGHMNTEAFF
many	TRBV6-1	TRBJ1-4	NA	TGTGCCAGCAGTGAAGCCCTGGCTTGGGAACCGGGCCAGGCGACAAAACTGTTTTTT	CASSEALAWEPGQATKLFF
few	TRBV18	TRBJ2-7	NA	TGTGCCAGCTCACCAACACCGAGCTCCTACGAGCAGTACTTC	CASSPTPSSYEQYF
many	TRBV3-1	TRBJ2-5	NA	TGTGCCAGCAGCCAAGCTCCTTTGATGCCGGAGACCCAGTACTTC	CASSQAPLMPETQYF
many	TRBV20-1	TRBJ2-3	NA	TGCAGTGCTGGCGTTCTGGAGGCAGATACGCAGTATTTT	CSAGVLEADTQYF
NA	TRBV7-8	TRBJ1-5	NA	TGTGCCAGCAGTCAAGTCCATCAGCCCCAGCATTTT	CASSQVHQPQHF
NA	TRBV11-2	TRBJ1-1	NA	TGTGCCAGCAGCTTAGTGGGGGGTCGGAGCACTGAAGCTTTCTTT	CASSLVGGRSTEAFF
NA	TRBV19	TRBJ1-2	NA	TGTGCCAGTAGTCCGGAGAGGGCGGGATATGGCTACACCTTC	CASSPERAGYGYTF
many	TRBV30	TRBJ2-5	NA	TGTGCCTGGAGTCTACTTCAAGAGACCCAGTACTTC	CAWSLLQETQYF